The 21 T cell receptor beta chains given below trace back to one sample, sequenced in a study of PD-L1 blockade in urothelial cancer. Time point described: pretreatment peripheral blood. Clones were sequenced by immunoSEQ multiplex PCR, and TCRdb holds only the in-frame ones, with some missing. This sample has fewer than 95,000 clones, with roughly 84% found just once. The source was PBMCs, collected around atezolizumab (anti-PD-L1) treatment. The receptor source for this set is a man between 60 and 70 years old with urothelial cancer.

V usage is TRBV19 and J usage is TRBJ1-6, with D tentatively TRBD1 (5 bases). This CDR3 is 14 amino acids long. V shed 6 bases and J shed 7 bases, with 13 bases lying between them. Germline values: CDR1 LNHDA, CDR2 SQIVND (reference sequence). The CDR3 DNA is TGTGCCAGTAGGGAGGGGTTAGGGAATTCACCCCTCCACTTT. Protein: CASREGLGNSPLHF. Filled out from reference TRBV19 and TRBJ1-6, the complete variable domain reads DGGITQSPKYLFRKEGQNVTLSCEQNLNHDAMYWYRQDPGQGLRLIYYSQIVNDFQKGDIAEGYSVSREKKESFPLTVTSAQKNPTAFYLCASREGLGNSPLHFGNGTRLTVT.

The chain is built from TRBV7-6 and TRBJ1-1, with D unclear. CDR3 length equals 14 residues. From germline, CDR1 is SGHVS and CDR2 FNYEAQ. V lost 9 bases and J lost 0, with 14 bases in between. CDR3 residues: CARKEHTLNTEAFF. CDR3 in DNA: TGTGCCAGGAAAGAACACACCTTGAACACTGAAGCTTTCTTT.

The table lists this clone with a few counts. The V and J genes are TRBV6-1 and TRBJ1-2, with 9 bases identical to TRBD1. CDR1 is MNHNS and CDR2 is SASEGT in the germline V gene. The J segment lost 0 bases and the V segment lost 4 bases, leaving 3 bases of the junction unmatched. This CDR3 spans 15 amino acids. For the CDR3, the DNA is TGTGCCAGCAGTGGCACAGGGGGCACTAACTATGGCTACACCTTC. This sequence encodes CASSGTGGTNYGYTF.

This chain joins TRBV5-1 and TRBJ2-5; 9 bases are a match to TRBD1. There are 15 residues in the CDR3. Germline-derived CDR1 and CDR2 are SGHRS and YFSETQ. Losses at the gene ends were 5 bases for V and 5 bases for J; bases not matched to a gene: 10. CDR3 residues: CASSSGTGRRETQYF. DNA of the CDR3: TGCGCCAGCAGTTCCGGGACAGGGCGTCGGGAGACCCAGTACTTC.

V and J are TRBV19 and TRBJ1-1; no reliable D call. The germline gives CDR1 LNHDA, CDR2 SQIVND (reference sequence). This CDR3 is 14 amino acids long. Deletions cut 3 bases from V and 1 base from J, with 9 bases between. This CDR3 reads CASSIKQKNTEAFF. The CDR3, as DNA: TGTGCCAGTAGTATTAAACAAAAGAACACTGAAGCTTTCTTT.

In this sample, this clone turned up once. The chain is built from TRBV2 and TRBJ2-6; the D is unclear. The CDR3 has 13 residues. Germline assignment: CDR1 SNHLY and CDR2 FYNNEI. V was trimmed by 5 bases and J by 2 bases, leaving 4 bases between them. The CDR3 DNA is TGTGCCAGCAGTACTACTGGGGCCAACGTCCTGACTTTC. Encoded protein: CASSTTGANVLTF.

The rearrangement uses TRBV19 and TRBJ2-3; 7 nucleotides line up with TRBD2. V shed 5 bases and J 3 bases; nucleotides not matched to a gene: 8. The V gene's germline CDR1 is LNHDA and CDR2 SQIVND (reference sequence). CDR3 length: 15 amino acids. CDR3 residues: CASSLGGVGTDTQYF. CDR3 DNA: TGTGCCAGTAGTCTTGGGGGGGTGGGGACAGATACGCAGTATTTT.

This rearrangement joins TRBV19 to TRBJ2-2, with 8 bases matching TRBD2. This CDR3 region has 14 residues. Trimming cost V 4 bases and J 7 bases; bases outside gene matches: 5. The germline V gene has CDR1 LNHDA and CDR2 SQIVND (reference sequence). This CDR3 is CASSKSTSVGELFF. For the CDR3, the DNA is TGTGCCAGTAGTAAGTCGACTAGCGTCGGGGAGCTGTTTTTT.

The chain couples TRBV28 to TRBJ2-7; D is possibly TRBD1 (6 bases). Germline-derived CDR1 and CDR2 are MDHEN and SYDVKM. V dropped 6 bases and J dropped 3 bases, with 18 bases sitting between them. This CDR3 comprises 15 residues. CDR3 loop: CASSLQGLPYYEQYF. Written as DNA, the CDR3 is TGTGCCAGCAGCCTCCAGGGGCTTCCTTACTACGAGCAGTACTTC.

V is TRBV28 and J is TRBJ1-2, with D uncertain. Germline V gives CDR1 MDHEN, CDR2 SYDVKM. The V and J ends lost 10 bases and 6 bases respectively, with 18 bases between them. The CDR3 length is 13 residues. The CDR3 DNA sequence: TGTGCCACCTCGGGTGCTCGGAGGGATGGCTACACCTTC. Encoded protein: CATSGARRDGYTF.

The V call is TRBV4-2, the J call TRBJ1-4, with 9 bases fitting TRBD1. The V gene's germline CDR1 is LGHNA and CDR2 YNFKEQ. This CDR3 has 16 amino acids. V lost 0 bases to trimming and J lost 7 bases; unmatched junction nucleotides: 6. The CDR3 nucleotides read TGTGCCAGCAGCCAAGATGTAGGGACAGGGAGTGAAAAACTGTTTTTT. Translated: CASSQDVGTGSEKLFF.

V usage is TRBV7-8 and J usage is TRBJ1-5; the D gene is possibly TRBD1 (6 bases). This CDR3 spans 16 amino acids. Germline V gives CDR1 SGHVS, CDR2 FQNEAQ. V shed 1 base and J shed 2 bases, with 12 bases lying between them. The CDR3 DNA follows: TGTGCCAGCAGCTTAGAGAACAGGGAGCGCAATCAGCCCCAGCATTTT. Its protein product is CASSLENRERNQPQHF.

This chain links TRBV18 with TRBJ1-4; D is uncertain. The germline CDR1 and CDR2 sequences are KGHSH and LQKENI. V was shortened by 3 bases and J by 0 bases, with 11 bases between the two germline ends. The CDR3 has 16 amino acids. The CDR3 is CASSPPQRATNEKLFF. The CDR3 region has the DNA TGTGCCAGCTCACCTCCGCAACGGGCAACTAATGAAAAACTGTTTTTT.

The chain joins TRBV28 to TRBJ2-3, with TRBD2 matching 7 bases. Germline V lookup: CDR1 MDHEN, CDR2 SYDVKM. CDR3 length: 15 residues. V lost 4 bases, J lost 7 bases, and 11 bases stayed unmatched. DNA for the CDR3: TGTGCCAGCAGTTCCTCTTCGACTAGCAGCCATACGCAGTATTTT. This encodes CASSSSSTSSHTQYF.

The genes are TRBV7-9 and TRBJ2-1; TRBD2 matches 11 bases. Germline assignment: CDR1 SEHNR and CDR2 FQNEAQ (reference sequence). The V gene end was trimmed by 11 bases and the J gene end by 0 bases; junction bases not matched to a gene: 9. This CDR3 region has 16 residues. In DNA, the CDR3 is TGTGCCCTGACGACTAGCGGGACTTACTCCTACAATGAGCAGTTCTTC. Translated, it gives CALTTSGTYSYNEQFF.

The J gene is TRBJ2-2, the V gene TRBV11-3; 7 positions match TRBD1. The V gene end was trimmed by 5 bases and the J gene end by 2 bases; junction bases not matched to a gene: 2. Germline V gene data show CDR1 as SGHNT and CDR2 as YENEEA. CDR3 length equals 14 residues. The DNA for the CDR3 is TGTGCCAGCAGCACAGGGGAAAACACCGGGGAGCTGTTTTTT. This encodes CASSTGENTGELFF.

The J gene is TRBJ2-3, the V gene TRBV4-1, with 10 bases identical to TRBD2. J gave up 1 base and V 1 base, and 5 bases lay outside the gene matches. CDR1 and CDR2 (germline): MGHRA, YSYEKL. This CDR3 is built from 17 residues. CDR3 DNA: TGCGCCAGCAGCCAAGTTCTAGCGGGGGCCGGCACAGATACGCAGTATTTT. This sequence encodes CASSQVLAGAGTDTQYF.

V usage is TRBV4-1 and J usage is TRBJ2-2; 11 bases agree with TRBD2. The CDR3 is made up of 18 amino acids. With V trimmed by 0 bases and J by 2 bases, 5 bases remained unmatched. CDR1 MGHRA and CDR2 YSYEKL come from the germline V gene. CDR3 in DNA: TGCGCCAGCAGCCAAGATGGGACTAGCGGATTCAACACCGGGGAGCTGTTTTTT. Protein product: CASSQDGTSGFNTGELFF.

V is TRBV10-3 and J is TRBJ2-7, with a tentative D call TRBD1 (5 bases). Trimming stripped 2 bases from V and 1 base from J, with 9 bases between. The CDR3 extends over 14 amino acids. CDR1 is ENHRY and CDR2 is SYGVKD in the germline V gene. This chain's CDR3 is CAISETGVSYEQYF. DNA for the CDR3: TGTGCCATCAGTGAGACAGGAGTTTCCTACGAGCAGTACTTC.

The CDR3 protein is CASNLDRIGQPQHF. Written as DNA, the CDR3 is TGTGCCAGCAACCTAGACAGGATCGGTCAGCCCCAGCATTTT. The chain recombines TRBV2 with TRBJ1-5; a weak D match, TRBD1 (6 bases). The germline V gene encodes CDR1 SNHLY and CDR2 FYNNEI. V lost 7 bases to trimming and J lost 6 bases, with 16 bases between them. The CDR3 contains 14 residues. Full variable domain (remainder filled in from reference TRBV2 and TRBJ1-5): EPEVTQTPSHQVTQMGQEVILRCVPISNHLYFYWYRQILGQKVEFLVSFYNNEISEKSEIFDDQFSVERPDGSNFTLKIRSTKLEDSAMYFCASNLDRIGQPQHFGDGTRLSIL.

This chain connects TRBV5-1 to TRBJ2-3; tentatively, D is TRBD1 (5 bases). Germline loops: CDR1 SGHRS, CDR2 YFSETQ. V lost 0 bases, J lost 8 bases, and 16 bases lay in between. The CDR3 loop spans 15 amino acids. CDR3 region: CASSLAWGLLGTQYF. In DNA, the CDR3 is TGCGCCAGCAGCTTGGCCTGGGGCCTTCTAGGTACGCAGTATTTT.